This passage covers 25 T cell receptor beta chains from one sample sequenced in a study of cytomegalovirus exposure and HLA in healthy donors. PCR was performed using 60 Vbeta and 13 Jbeta primers. Sequencing used immunoSEQ multiplex PCR; TCRdb keeps in-frame clones, though not all of them. The data contain approximately 170,000 clones, roughly 83% of them seen just once; the ten biggest clones take up approximately 1.2%. Sequences were obtained from PBMCs. The origin of the receptors is a boy aged 2 to 9 in good health and CMV-seronegative.

This clone came up once. The chain joins TRBV6-6 to TRBJ1-6, with 7 positions matching TRBD1. V was clipped by 8 bases and J by 5 bases; unmatched bases: 9. The CDR3 length is 15 residues. Germline lookup yields CDR1 MNHNY and CDR2 SVGAGI (reference sequence). The CDR3 sequence: CASGKRGLDNSPLHF. CDR3 DNA sequence: TGTGCCAGCGGTAAGAGGGGGCTGGATAATTCACCCCTCCACTTT.

This clone was observed a handful of times. The chain joins TRBV6-5 to TRBJ2-5, with D possibly being TRBD1 (6 bases). The CDR3 runs 15 residues. Trimming left V 5 bases short and J 1 base short, with 14 bases between. The germline gives CDR1 MNHEY, CDR2 SVGAGI. The CDR3 region is CASSPDDRFQETQYF. The CDR3 nucleotides are TGTGCCAGCAGTCCTGATGACAGGTTCCAAGAGACCCAGTACTTC.

The chain couples TRBV7-9 to TRBJ1-2; D gene unclear. The V end was cut by 4 bases, the J end by 8 bases, with 20 bases between. The CDR3 covers 15 residues. Per the germline V gene, CDR1 is SEHNR and CDR2 is FQNEAQ (reference sequence). The CDR3: CASSSLPVGLRGYTF. The CDR3 DNA sequence: TGTGCCAGCAGCTCCCTCCCGGTCGGGTTACGGGGCTACACCTTC.

The genes are TRBV7-6 and TRBJ2-1, with 11 bases that match TRBD2. Trimming at V came to 5 bases and at J to 2 bases, leaving 5 bases not matched to a gene. Germline assignment: CDR1 SGHVS and CDR2 FNYEAQ. This CDR3 has 16 residues. The DNA for the CDR3 is TGTGCCAGCAGCCCCCGACTAGCGGGGACCTACAATGAGCAGTTCTTC. Amino acid sequence: CASSPRLAGTYNEQFF. Looking up the rest from reference TRBV7-6 and TRBJ2-1 gives the full variable domain: GAGVSQSPRYKVTKRGQDVALRCDPISGHVSLYWYRQALGQGPEFLTYFNYEAQQDKSGLPNDRFSAERPEGSISTLTIQRTEQRDSAMYRCASSPRLAGTYNEQFFGPGTRLTVL.

This chain joins TRBV7-9 and TRBJ2-7; no definite D call. V gave up 1 base and J gave up 4 bases, with 11 bases separating them. This CDR3 contains 14 residues. Germline V gene data show CDR1 as SEHNR and CDR2 as FQNEAQ (reference sequence). In nucleotides, the CDR3 is TGTGCCAGCAGCTTAGACGGTAGCTGGTACGAGCAGTACTTC. Amino acids: CASSLDGSWYEQYF.

V gene TRBV27 combines with J gene TRBJ2-3, with 7 nucleotides matching TRBD2. CDR1 is MNHEY, CDR2 SMNVEV, per germline (reference sequence). The ends lost 5 bases at V and 4 bases at J; junction bases unmatched: 6. The CDR3 is made up of 14 amino acids. CDR3 nucleotides: TGTGCCAGCAGTCCTACTAGCGCGTCAGATACGCAGTATTTT. It yields the protein CASSPTSASDTQYF.

This clone was observed once. The chain joins TRBV30 to TRBJ1-1; D call uncertain. Trimming took 0 bases from V and 9 from J, leaving 11 bases between them. This CDR3 has 12 residues. Looked up from germline, CDR1 is GTSNPN and CDR2 is SVGIG (reference sequence). The DNA for the CDR3 is TGTGCCTGGAGTGTACTTGAGTACCAAGCTTTCTTT. It translates to CAWSVLEYQAFF.

The chain carries TRBV9 and TRBJ1-1; D is unclear. CDR1 and CDR2 (germline): SGDLS, YYNGEE. CDR3 length: 14 amino acids. V was trimmed by 4 bases and J by 1 base, leaving 11 bases between them. The CDR3 nucleotides are TGTGCCAGCAGCCCCATCGGAGGGAACACTGAAGCTTTCTTT. Translation gives CASSPIGGNTEAFF.

The genes are TRBV7-6 and TRBJ1-5; TRBD1 is a possible D gene (6 bases). V gave up 1 base and J gave up 7 bases, with 14 bases separating them. The germline CDR1 and CDR2 sequences are SGHVS and FNYEAQ. The CDR3 is made up of 15 amino acids. The CDR3 protein is CASSLGTGTIQPQHF. The CDR3 DNA sequence: TGTGCCAGCAGCTTAGGTACAGGGACTATACAGCCCCAGCATTTT.

The rearrangement joins TRBV6-1 to TRBJ2-1, with D unresolved. Germline V CDR1 and CDR2: MNHNS, SASEGT. The V and J ends lost 4 bases and 15 bases respectively, with 10 bases between them. The CDR3 totals 10 residues. The CDR3 bases are TGTGCCAGCAGTGGCCCCGGAGCGTTCTTC. This translates into CASSGPGAFF.

V usage is TRBV7-2 and J usage is TRBJ1-3; D call uncertain. The CDR3 covers 13 residues. V was shortened by 5 bases and J by 0 bases, with 5 bases between the two germline ends. The germline V gene encodes CDR1 SGHTA and CDR2 FQGNSA. CDR3 protein: CASSRYSGNTIYF. Written as DNA, the CDR3 is TGTGCCAGCAGCCGGTACTCTGGAAACACCATATATTTT.

The chain carries TRBV7-6 and TRBJ2-7; the D is unclear. V was clipped by 0 bases and J by 2 bases, with 5 bases between them. From germline, CDR1 is SGHVS and CDR2 FNYEAQ. CDR3 length: 13 residues. The CDR3 is CASSLATTYEQYF. The CDR3 DNA follows: TGTGCCAGCAGCTTAGCCACTACCTACGAGCAGTACTTC.

The gene calls are TRBV5-4 and TRBJ1-1, with 10 bases fitting TRBD1. Germline V gene data show CDR1 as SGHNT and CDR2 as YYREEE (reference sequence). The J segment lost 1 base and the V segment lost 4 bases, leaving 4 bases of the junction unmatched. The CDR3 has 15 amino acids. The CDR3 region has the DNA TGTGCCAGCAGCGAGGACAGGGGGTGGAACACTGAAGCTTTCTTT. It yields the protein CASSEDRGWNTEAFF.

This chain connects TRBV28 to TRBJ2-2; TRBD2 might be the D (5 bases). The CDR3 has 16 amino acids. V lost 7 bases to trimming and J lost 1 base, with 16 bases between them. The germline gives CDR1 MDHEN, CDR2 SYDVKM. CDR3 in DNA: TGTGCCAGCACCCCGTTCGGACGGGAGAACACCGGGGAGCTGTTTTTT. Translation: CASTPFGRENTGELFF.

The chain uses TRBV4-1 and TRBJ2-7; D is unresolved. This CDR3 has 14 amino acids. Germline V gene sequence: CDR1 MGHRA, CDR2 YSYEKL. Trimming cost V 0 bases and J 0 bases, with 6 bases left between them. CDR3 coding DNA: TGCGCCAGCAGCCAAGATCGCTACTCCTACGAGCAGTACTTC. This translates into CASSQDRYSYEQYF.

The genes are TRBV18 and TRBJ2-1; TRBD2 matches at 7 bases. The trim removed 1 base at V and 4 bases at J, leaving 7 bases unmatched. The CDR3 covers 16 residues. Germline CDR1 and CDR2: KGHSH and LQKENI. The CDR3 loop is CASSPLRGMEYNEQFF. The DNA for the CDR3 is TGTGCCAGCTCACCACTGCGGGGGATGGAATACAATGAGCAGTTCTTC.

The chain couples TRBV5-1 to TRBJ2-1; possible D gene TRBD1, 7 bases. Deletions cut 0 bases from V and 7 bases from J, with 17 bases between. The CDR3 extends over 16 amino acids. Germline V gene data show CDR1 as SGHRS and CDR2 as YFSETQ. CDR3 residues: CASSLAGGRPGNEQFF. CDR3 DNA sequence: TGCGCCAGCAGCTTGGCAGGGGGGCGACCAGGTAATGAGCAGTTCTTC.

This chain uses TRBV30 with TRBJ2-5; 15 bases are a match to TRBD2. Germline CDR1 and CDR2: GTSNPN and SVGIG (reference sequence). The J segment lost 1 base and the V segment lost 2 bases, leaving 11 bases of the junction unmatched. CDR3 size: 19 residues. CDR3 region: CAWSRRTMGLAGGQETQYF. CDR3 coding DNA: TGTGCCTGGAGTCGCCGTACCATGGGACTAGCGGGGGGCCAAGAGACCCAGTACTTC.

V is TRBV11-2 and J is TRBJ2-4, with D possibly being TRBD1 (5 bases). The germline V and J ends were trimmed by 7 bases and 0 bases, with 10 bases remaining between them. Germline V gene lookup returns CDR1 SGHAT and CDR2 FQNNGV. The CDR3 is 14 amino acids. The CDR3, as DNA: TGTGCCAGCACAGGGCCCCTAGCCAAAAACATTCAGTACTTC. As protein: CASTGPLAKNIQYF.

The rearrangement joins TRBV9 to TRBJ1-2; 7 positions match TRBD1. In germline, CDR1 is SGDLS, CDR2 YYNGEE. V shed 0 bases and J 3 bases; nucleotides not matched to a gene: 5. The CDR3 loop spans 15 amino acids. CDR3 in amino acids: CASSVGGQYHYGYTF. The CDR3 DNA reads as TGTGCCAGCAGCGTAGGGGGACAGTACCACTATGGCTACACCTTC.

The chain combines TRBV18 with TRBJ2-7, with TRBD1 matching over 9 bases. CDR1 is KGHSH and CDR2 is LQKENI in the germline V gene. CDR3 length equals 16 residues. Losses at the gene ends were 4 bases for V and 0 bases for J; bases not matched to a gene: 7. In nucleotides, the CDR3 is TGTGCCAGCTCACGCAAAAGGGACAGGGTCTCCTACGAGCAGTACTTC. Protein product: CASSRKRDRVSYEQYF.

The chain joins TRBV2 to TRBJ1-1; D is uncertain. Germline V gene lookup returns CDR1 SNHLY and CDR2 FYNNEI. The CDR3 extends over 16 amino acids. V was trimmed by 1 base and J by 6 bases, leaving 18 bases between them. The CDR3 DNA reads TGTGCCAGCAGTGAAGGGCAGGTCAAGATCTCCCCTGAAGCTTTCTTT. Amino acids: CASSEGQVKISPEAFF.

This clone was observed a single time. The rearrangement uses TRBV7-2 and TRBJ2-7; a possible D gene is TRBD2 (7 bases). The V end lost 4 bases, the J end lost 2 bases, and 15 bases lay between the germline ends. The CDR3 totals 15 residues. Per the germline V gene, CDR1 is SGHTA and CDR2 is FQGNSA. DNA of the CDR3: TGTGCCAGCAGCTCGGCAGCGGGACAAACCTACGAGCAGTACTTC. Its translation is CASSSAAGQTYEQYF. The full variable domain, in which reference TRBV7-2 and TRBJ2-7 provide the parts outside the CDR3, is GAGVSQSPSNKVTEKGKDVELRCDPISGHTALYWYRQSLGQGLEFLIYFQGNSAPDKSGLPSDRFSAERTGGSVSTLTIQRTQQEDSAVYLCASSSAAGQTYEQYFGPGTRLTVT.

CDR3 loop: CASSLEGGRSCINYGYTF. DNA of the CDR3: TGTGCCAGCAGCTTAGAGGGAGGCAGATCATGTATTAACTATGGCTACACCTTC. The V gene is TRBV7-4, the J gene TRBJ1-2; D remains ambiguous. The CDR3 contains 18 residues. Trimming removed 1 base from V and 1 base from J, with 19 bases in between. Germline CDR1 and CDR2: SGHVT and SQSDAQ.

V is TRBV5-4 and J is TRBJ2-1; a possible D gene is TRBD2 (6 bases). The V end was cut by 2 bases, the J end by 5 bases, with 14 bases between. The length of the CDR3 is 15 residues. Germline CDR1 reads SGHNT; CDR2 reads YYREEE (reference sequence). DNA of the CDR3: TGTGCCAGCAGCTTACCCGGGACTGGACACAATGAGCAGTTCTTC. It codes for CASSLPGTGHNEQFF.